Following are 24 T cell receptor beta chains from one sample sequenced in a study of type 1 regulatory T cells. These TCRs are of unknown antigen specificity. TCRdb re-called the reads with MiXCR, one entry per CDR3 protein. The table lists about 65,000 distinct CDR3 sequences, just under 50% of them singletons. The specimen sequenced was cultured non-Tr1 T cells, either the whole culture or a sorted T cell fraction (not recorded which). The source of these receptors is a human donor in good health.

Only a few counts were recorded for this clonotype. V usage is TRBV5-1 and J usage is TRBJ2-3; 7 nucleotides line up with TRBD2. CDR1 and CDR2 from the germline V gene are SGHRS and YFSETQ. Trimming at V came to 4 bases and at J to 0 bases, leaving 5 bases not matched to a gene. This CDR3 has 15 residues. In nucleotides, the CDR3 is TGCGCCAGCAGCAGCGGGACCTTCAGCACAGATACGCAGTATTTT. Translated, it gives CASSSGTFSTDTQYF.

This clonotype was seen more than once but under ten times. V gene TRBV20-1 combines with J gene TRBJ2-1; 9 positions match TRBD2. The CDR3 consists of 15 residues. Germline V gene lookup returns CDR1 DFQATT and CDR2 SNEGSKA (reference sequence). Trimming removed 0 bases from V and 6 bases from J; junction bases left unmatched: 6. The CDR3 DNA reads TGCAGTGCTAGAGATCGGCTAGCGGGGATCAATGAGCAGTTCTTC. This encodes CSARDRLAGINEQFF.

The V gene is TRBV7-6, the J gene TRBJ2-5; TRBD2 might be the D (6 bases). Between the trimmed V and J ends, which lost 0 bases and 2 bases, there was a span of 16 bases. CDR1 is SGHVS, CDR2 FNYEAQ, per germline. The CDR3 extends over 17 amino acids. CDR3 bases: TGTGCCAGCAGCTTAGCCGGGTTTGGCGGGGCACAAGAGACCCAGTACTTC. Translating it yields CASSLAGFGGAQETQYF.

The V and J genes are TRBV12-3 or TRBV12-4 and TRBJ2-1, with D maybe TRBD2 (5 bases). V gave up 5 bases and J gave up 9 bases, with 17 bases separating them. The CDR3 extends over 14 amino acids. The CDR3 region is CASSPFNIGSEQFF. The CDR3 bases are TGTGCCAGCAGTCCTTTCAACATAGGGAGTGAGCAGTTCTTC.

The chain links TRBV27 to TRBJ2-7; either TRBD1 or TRBD2 may fit D (6 bases each). The V end was cut by 3 bases, the J end by 3 bases, with 15 bases between. The CDR3 is made up of 15 amino acids. CDR1 and CDR2 from the germline V gene are MNHEY and SMNVEV (reference sequence). This CDR3 reads CASSFSGALFYEQYF. CDR3 nucleotides: TGTGCCAGCAGTTTTTCGGGGGCCCTATTCTACGAGCAGTACTTC.

This clonotype has just a few counts. The rearrangement uses TRBV29-1 and TRBJ1-1, with 7 bases that match TRBD1. The CDR3 sequence is 13 residues long. CDR1 SQVTM and CDR2 ANQGSEA come from the germline V gene. With V trimmed by 0 bases and J by 9 bases, 7 bases remained unmatched. The CDR3 loop reads CSVEDGDRVQAFF. The CDR3 bases are TGCAGCGTTGAAGATGGAGACAGGGTACAAGCTTTCTTT. Full variable domain (rest looked up from reference TRBV29-1 and TRBJ1-1): SAVISQKPSRDICQRGTSLTIQCQVDSQVTMMFWYRQQPGQSLTLIATANQGSEATYESGFVIDKFPISRPNLTFSTLTVSNMSPEDSSIYLCSVEDGDRVQAFFGQGTRLTVV.

This clonotype was seen more than once but under ten times. The chain is built from TRBV29-1 and TRBJ1-2; a weak D match, TRBD1 (5 bases). V lost 3 bases and J lost 4, with 6 bases in between. Germline V gives CDR1 SQVTM, CDR2 ANQGSEA. This CDR3 has 11 amino acids. In DNA, the CDR3 is TGCAGCGTTGACAGGGTCTATGGCTACACCTTC. Its protein product is CSVDRVYGYTF.

The CDR3: CASSLPTSGGASDEQFF. The CDR3 nucleotides read TGTGCCAGCAGCTTACCTACTAGCGGGGGGGCCTCAGATGAGCAGTTCTTC. The V gene is TRBV7-2, the J gene TRBJ2-1; 13 nucleotides line up with TRBD2. Trimming removed 2 bases from V and 8 bases from J; junction bases left unmatched: 9. Germline V gene data show CDR1 as SGHTA and CDR2 as FQGNSA. This CDR3 contains 17 residues.

Only one count was recorded for this clonotype. The chain couples TRBV18 to TRBJ1-4, with D unclear. V shed 3 bases and J shed 8 bases, with 10 bases lying between them. The CDR3 is 13 residues long. Germline CDR1 KGHSH, CDR2 LQKENI. CDR3 loop: CASSPGFLEKLFF. The CDR3 nucleotides read TGTGCCAGCTCACCGGGTTTTTTGGAAAAACTGTTTTTT. Variable domain in full (rest from reference TRBV18 and TRBJ1-4): NAGVMQNPRHLVRRRGQEARLRCSPMKGHSHVYWYRQLPEEGLKFMVYLQKENIIDESGMPKERFSAEFPKEGPSILRIQQVVRGDSAAYFCASSPGFLEKLFFGSGTQLSVL.

At least ten counts were recorded for this clonotype. V and J are TRBV11-2 and TRBJ2-1; D uncertain. Per the germline V gene, CDR1 is SGHAT and CDR2 is FQNNGV. V was cut by 0 bases and J by 6 bases, with 6 bases left in between. This CDR3 has 13 residues. CDR3 DNA: TGTGCCAGCAGCTTAGAGAACAGCAATGAGCAGTTCTTC. Translation gives CASSLENSNEQFF.

The V and J genes are TRBV5-1 and TRBJ2-1, with D perhaps TRBD1 or TRBD2 (5 bases each). Germline V gene data show CDR1 as SGHRS and CDR2 as YFSETQ. The CDR3 contains 15 residues. Trimming left V 0 bases short and J 6 bases short, with 13 bases between. The DNA for the CDR3 is TGCGCCAGCAGCTTGGTAGGGGACCCCCGCAATGAGCAGTTCTTC. Its translation: CASSLVGDPRNEQFF.

V gene TRBV9 combines with J gene TRBJ2-3, with 8 bases lining up with TRBD2. Germline lookup yields CDR1 SGDLS and CDR2 YYNGEE. The CDR3 extends over 15 amino acids. The trim removed 0 bases at V and 4 bases at J, leaving 4 bases unmatched. CDR3 nucleotides: TGTGCCAGCAGCGTAGGGGGACTAGAAGCAGATACGCAGTATTTT. It specifies CASSVGGLEADTQYF.

This clonotype was observed once. A much larger clone sits a single nucleotide away, making a read error possible. The rearrangement uses TRBV27 and TRBJ2-7; D uncertain. V lost 5 bases, J lost 5 bases, and 13 bases lay in between. Germline CDR1 reads MNHEY; CDR2 reads SMNVEV (reference sequence). The CDR3 has 13 residues. The CDR3 spells CASSRGRDHEQYF. CDR3 nucleotides: TGTGCCAGCAGTCGCGGCCGCGACCACGAGCAGTACTTC.

The table lists this clonotype with a few counts. This chain connects TRBV6-5 to TRBJ2-6, with TRBD2 as a possible D gene (8 bases). The germline V and J ends were trimmed by 10 bases and 3 bases, with 16 bases remaining between them. This CDR3 is 15 amino acids long. Per germline, CDR1 MNHEY and CDR2 SVGAGI. The CDR3 nucleotides read TGTGCCACCTCGGGAGGGGGCTATGGGGCCAACGTCCTGACTTTC. This gives the protein CATSGGGYGANVLTF.

V and J are TRBV7-2 and TRBJ1-3; D ambiguous. Trimming left V 3 bases short and J 5 bases short, with 11 bases between. Germline assignment: CDR1 SGHTA and CDR2 FQGNSA. CDR3 length: 14 residues. The CDR3 loop is CASSLTRQRNTIYF. CDR3 in DNA: TGTGCCAGCAGCTTGACGCGGCAAAGAAACACCATATATTTT. The full variable domain, in which reference TRBV7-2 and TRBJ1-3 provide the parts outside the CDR3, is GAGVSQSPSNKVTEKGKDVELRCDPISGHTALYWYRQSLGQGLEFLIYFQGNSAPDKSGLPSDRFSAERTGGSVSTLTIQRTQQEDSAVYLCASSLTRQRNTIYFGEGSWLTVV.

This rearrangement joins TRBV7-6 to TRBJ2-1, with a weak D call TRBD1 (5 bases). The CDR3 extends over 14 amino acids. Germline-derived CDR1 and CDR2 are SGHVS and FNYEAQ. The V end lost 5 bases, the J end lost 4 bases, and 12 bases lay between the germline ends. CDR3 loop: CASSRGHGYNEQFF. The CDR3 DNA reads TGTGCCAGCAGCCGTGGACACGGATACAATGAGCAGTTCTTC.

This chain joins TRBV4-1 and TRBJ2-1; 9 bases line up with TRBD1. Germline values: CDR1 MGHRA, CDR2 YSYEKL. This CDR3 is 17 amino acids long. J lost 7 bases, V lost 1 base, and 11 bases had no gene match. The CDR3 sequence is CASSQGSQGAVSNEQFF. The CDR3 nucleotides read TGCGCCAGCAGCCAAGGATCACAGGGGGCTGTATCGAATGAGCAGTTCTTC.

The gene calls are TRBV7-6 and TRBJ1-3; D is perhaps TRBD1 (6 bases). CDR1 is SGHVS, CDR2 FNYEAQ, per germline. The CDR3 has 16 amino acids. V lost 1 base, J lost 3 bases, and 13 bases lay in between. CDR3 sequence (DNA): TGTGCCAGCAGCTTAGAACCGGGGGCGGGTGGAAACACCATATATTTT. It translates to CASSLEPGAGGNTIYF.

The genes are TRBV6-2 or TRBV6-3 and TRBJ2-1; TRBD1 matches at 9 bases. Germline V CDR1 and CDR2: MNHEY, SVGEGT. Trimming removed 7 bases from V and 4 bases from J; junction bases left unmatched: 5. The CDR3 contains 14 residues. CDR3 DNA sequence: TGTGCCAGCACTACCGGGACAGGGTACAATGAGCAGTTCTTC. Translation gives CASTTGTGYNEQFF.

The chain is built from TRBV7-2 and TRBJ1-1; D possibly corresponds to TRBD1 (5 bases). The length of the CDR3 is 15 residues. V lost 5 bases and J lost 0, with 13 bases in between. CDR1 and CDR2 from the germline V gene are SGHTA and FQGNSA. The DNA of the CDR3 is TGTGCCAGCAGCCCGTTTGGGACGGTGAACACTGAAGCTTTCTTT. Residues: CASSPFGTVNTEAFF.

This chain connects TRBV18 to TRBJ1-5; D not resolved. The germline V gene encodes CDR1 KGHSH and CDR2 LQKENI. V was trimmed by 4 bases and J by 3 bases, leaving 7 bases between them. This CDR3 comprises 13 residues. CDR3 sequence reads: CASSLALNQPQHF. As DNA, the CDR3 is TGTGCCAGCTCACTGGCCCTCAATCAGCCCCAGCATTTT.

This clonotype has just one count. The chain links TRBV7-8 to TRBJ2-5; possibly TRBD2 for D (5 bases). This CDR3 spans 15 amino acids. The germline V gene has CDR1 SGHVS and CDR2 FQNEAQ. Between the trimmed V and J ends, which lost 5 bases and 5 bases, there was a span of 18 bases. The CDR3 DNA is TGTGCCAGCAGCCCAATCGGGAAGCCCGCCGAGACCCAGTACTTC. It encodes CASSPIGKPAETQYF.

This chain connects TRBV7-9 to TRBJ2-3; tentative D call: TRBD1 (5 bases). Germline CDR1 and CDR2: SEHNR and FQNEAQ (reference sequence). This CDR3 spans 14 amino acids. V was shortened by 1 base and J by 2 bases, with 7 bases between the two germline ends. CDR3 sequence reads: CASSLVGDTDTQYF. CDR3 nucleotide sequence: TGTGCCAGCAGCTTAGTAGGGGACACAGATACGCAGTATTTT.

This clonotype has more than one count but fewer than ten. V is TRBV6-5 and J is TRBJ2-5; 9 nucleotides match TRBD1. Trimming took 6 bases from V and 5 from J; bases not matched to a gene: 4. The CDR3 is 13 amino acids. The V gene's germline CDR1 is MNHEY and CDR2 SVGAGI. The CDR3 DNA is TGTGCCAGCAGCCGACAGGGGGTGGAGACCCAGTACTTC. This gives the protein CASSRQGVETQYF.